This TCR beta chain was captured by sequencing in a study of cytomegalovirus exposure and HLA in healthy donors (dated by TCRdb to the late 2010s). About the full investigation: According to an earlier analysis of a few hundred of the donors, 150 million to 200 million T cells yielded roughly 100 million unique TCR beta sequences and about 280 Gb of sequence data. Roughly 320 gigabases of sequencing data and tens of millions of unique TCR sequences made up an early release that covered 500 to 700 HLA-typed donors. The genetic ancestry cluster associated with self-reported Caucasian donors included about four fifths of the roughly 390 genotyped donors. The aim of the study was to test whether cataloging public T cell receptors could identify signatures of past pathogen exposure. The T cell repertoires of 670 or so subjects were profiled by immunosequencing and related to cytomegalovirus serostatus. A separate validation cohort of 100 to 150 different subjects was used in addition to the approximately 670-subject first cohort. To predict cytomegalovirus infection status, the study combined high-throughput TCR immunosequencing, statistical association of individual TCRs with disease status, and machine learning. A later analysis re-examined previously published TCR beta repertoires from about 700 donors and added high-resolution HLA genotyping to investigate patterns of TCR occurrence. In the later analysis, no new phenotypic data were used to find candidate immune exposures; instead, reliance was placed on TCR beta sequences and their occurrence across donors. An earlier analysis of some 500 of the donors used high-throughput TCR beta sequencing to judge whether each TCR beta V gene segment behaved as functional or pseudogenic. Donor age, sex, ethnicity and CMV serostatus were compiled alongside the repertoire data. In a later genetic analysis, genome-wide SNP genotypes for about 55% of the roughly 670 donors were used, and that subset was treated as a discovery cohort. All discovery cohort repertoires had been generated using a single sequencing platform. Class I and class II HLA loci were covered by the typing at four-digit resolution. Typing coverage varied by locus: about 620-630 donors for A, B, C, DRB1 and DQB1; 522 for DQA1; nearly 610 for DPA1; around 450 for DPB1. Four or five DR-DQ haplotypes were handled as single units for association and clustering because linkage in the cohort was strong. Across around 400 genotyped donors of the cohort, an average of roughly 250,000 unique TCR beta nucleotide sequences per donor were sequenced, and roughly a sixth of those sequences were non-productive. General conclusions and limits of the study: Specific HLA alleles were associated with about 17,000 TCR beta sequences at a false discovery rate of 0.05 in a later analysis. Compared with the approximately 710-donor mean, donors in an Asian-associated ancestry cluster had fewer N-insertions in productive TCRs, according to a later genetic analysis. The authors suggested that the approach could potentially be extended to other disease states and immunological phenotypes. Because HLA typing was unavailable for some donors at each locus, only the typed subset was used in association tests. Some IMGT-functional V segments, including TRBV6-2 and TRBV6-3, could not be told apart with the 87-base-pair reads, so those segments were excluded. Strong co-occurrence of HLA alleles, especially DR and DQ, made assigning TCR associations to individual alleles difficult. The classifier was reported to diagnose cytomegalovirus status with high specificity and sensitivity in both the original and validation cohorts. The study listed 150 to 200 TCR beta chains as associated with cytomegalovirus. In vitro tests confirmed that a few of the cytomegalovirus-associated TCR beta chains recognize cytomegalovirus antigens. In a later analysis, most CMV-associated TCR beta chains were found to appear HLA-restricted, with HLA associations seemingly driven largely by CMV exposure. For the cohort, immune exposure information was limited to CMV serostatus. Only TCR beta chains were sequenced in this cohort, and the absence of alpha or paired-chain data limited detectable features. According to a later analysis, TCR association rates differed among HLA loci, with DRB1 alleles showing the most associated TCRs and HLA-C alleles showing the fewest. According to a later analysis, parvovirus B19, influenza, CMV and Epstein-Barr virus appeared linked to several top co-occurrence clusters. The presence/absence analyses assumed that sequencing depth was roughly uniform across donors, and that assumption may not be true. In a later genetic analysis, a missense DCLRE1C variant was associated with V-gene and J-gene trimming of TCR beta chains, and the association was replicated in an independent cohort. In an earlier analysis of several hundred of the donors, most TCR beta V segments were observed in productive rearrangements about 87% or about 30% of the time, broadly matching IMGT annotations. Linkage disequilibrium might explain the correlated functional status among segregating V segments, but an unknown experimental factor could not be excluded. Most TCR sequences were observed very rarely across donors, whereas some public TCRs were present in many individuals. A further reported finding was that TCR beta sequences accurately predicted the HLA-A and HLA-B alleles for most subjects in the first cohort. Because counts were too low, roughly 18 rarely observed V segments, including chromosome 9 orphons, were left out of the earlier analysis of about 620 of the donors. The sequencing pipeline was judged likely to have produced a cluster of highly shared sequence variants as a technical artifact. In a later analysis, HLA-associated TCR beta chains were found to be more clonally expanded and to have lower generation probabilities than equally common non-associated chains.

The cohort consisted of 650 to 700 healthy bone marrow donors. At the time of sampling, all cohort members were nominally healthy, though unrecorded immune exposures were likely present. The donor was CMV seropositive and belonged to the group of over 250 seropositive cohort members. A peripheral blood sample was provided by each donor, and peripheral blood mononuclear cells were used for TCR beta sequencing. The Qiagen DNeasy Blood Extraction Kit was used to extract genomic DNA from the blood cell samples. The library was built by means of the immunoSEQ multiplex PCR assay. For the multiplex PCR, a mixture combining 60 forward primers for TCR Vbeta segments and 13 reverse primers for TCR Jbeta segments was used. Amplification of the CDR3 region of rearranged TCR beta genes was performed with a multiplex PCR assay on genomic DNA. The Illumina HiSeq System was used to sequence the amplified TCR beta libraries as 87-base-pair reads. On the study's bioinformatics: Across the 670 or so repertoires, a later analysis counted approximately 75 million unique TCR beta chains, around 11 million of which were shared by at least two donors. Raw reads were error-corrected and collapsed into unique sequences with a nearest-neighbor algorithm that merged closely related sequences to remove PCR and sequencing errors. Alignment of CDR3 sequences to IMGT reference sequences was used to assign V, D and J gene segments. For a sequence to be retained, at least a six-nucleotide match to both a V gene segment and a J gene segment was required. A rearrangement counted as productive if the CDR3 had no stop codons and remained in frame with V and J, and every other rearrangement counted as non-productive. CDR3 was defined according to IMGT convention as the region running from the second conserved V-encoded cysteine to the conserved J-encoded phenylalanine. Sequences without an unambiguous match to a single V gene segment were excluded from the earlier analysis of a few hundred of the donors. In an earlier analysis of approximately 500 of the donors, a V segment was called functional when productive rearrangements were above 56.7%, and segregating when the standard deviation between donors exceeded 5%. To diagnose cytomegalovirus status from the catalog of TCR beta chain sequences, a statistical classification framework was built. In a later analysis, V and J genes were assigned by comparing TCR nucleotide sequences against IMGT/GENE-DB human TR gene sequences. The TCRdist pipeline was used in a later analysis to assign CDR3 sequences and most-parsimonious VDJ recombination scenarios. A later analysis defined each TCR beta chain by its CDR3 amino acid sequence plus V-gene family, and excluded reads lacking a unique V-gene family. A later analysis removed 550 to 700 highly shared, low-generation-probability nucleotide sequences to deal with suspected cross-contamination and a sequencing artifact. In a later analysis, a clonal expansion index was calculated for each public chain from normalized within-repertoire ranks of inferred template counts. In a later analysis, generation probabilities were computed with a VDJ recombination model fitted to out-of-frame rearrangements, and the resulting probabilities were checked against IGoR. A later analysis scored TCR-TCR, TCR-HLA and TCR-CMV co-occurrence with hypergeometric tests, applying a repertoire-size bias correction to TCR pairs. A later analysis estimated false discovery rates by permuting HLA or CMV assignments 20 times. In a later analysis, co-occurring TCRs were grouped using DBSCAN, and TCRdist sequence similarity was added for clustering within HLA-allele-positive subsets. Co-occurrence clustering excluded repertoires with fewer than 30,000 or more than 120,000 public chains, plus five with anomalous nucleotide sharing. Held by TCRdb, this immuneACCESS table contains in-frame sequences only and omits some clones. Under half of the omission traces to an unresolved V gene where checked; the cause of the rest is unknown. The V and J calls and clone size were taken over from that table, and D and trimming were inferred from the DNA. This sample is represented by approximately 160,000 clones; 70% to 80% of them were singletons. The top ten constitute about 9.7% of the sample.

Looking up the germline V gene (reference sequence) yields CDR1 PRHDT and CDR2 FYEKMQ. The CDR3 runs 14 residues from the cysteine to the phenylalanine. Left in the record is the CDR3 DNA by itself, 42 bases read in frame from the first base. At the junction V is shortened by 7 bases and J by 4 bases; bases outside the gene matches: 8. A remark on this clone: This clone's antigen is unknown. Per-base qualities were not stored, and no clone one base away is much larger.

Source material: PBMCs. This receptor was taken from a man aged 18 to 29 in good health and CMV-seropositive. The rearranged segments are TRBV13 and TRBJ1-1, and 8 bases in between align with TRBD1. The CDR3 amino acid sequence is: CASTRQGLSTEAFF. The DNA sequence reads TGTGCCAGCACTCGACAGGGGTTGTCCACTGAAGCTTTCTTT.